What follows describes a single T cell receptor (beta chain). Its antigen is not known. The entry originates in a study of chemoradiotherapy in HPV16-positive cancers. The study, taken as a whole, reports: Candidate HPV-specific clones and E7-related TCR motifs grew in tumor during treatment. HPV-specific T cells were functionally defined from only a couple of HPV16-positive patients. HPV-responsive T-cell expansion during chemoradiotherapy was linked to improved recurrence-free survival in HPV16-positive patients.

The assay was immunoSEQ multiplex PCR, and TCRdb's table has in-frame clones only and misses some. The sample lists about 17,000 clones, 89% occurring once. This clonotype originated in a human donor with HPV-associated anogenital cancer. The sample was blood, taken from a patient who underwent chemoradiotherapy.

CDR3 residues: CSVSDAGYSNQPQHF. CDR3 nucleotide sequence: TGCAGCGTTAGTGACGCAGGATATAGCAATCAGCCCCAGCATTTT. The chain couples TRBV29-1 to TRBJ1-5, with unresolved D. This CDR3 is 15 amino acids long. V lost 5 bases and J 0 bases, leaving 14 bases between the germline ends. Germline lookup yields CDR1 SQVTM and CDR2 ANQGSEA.